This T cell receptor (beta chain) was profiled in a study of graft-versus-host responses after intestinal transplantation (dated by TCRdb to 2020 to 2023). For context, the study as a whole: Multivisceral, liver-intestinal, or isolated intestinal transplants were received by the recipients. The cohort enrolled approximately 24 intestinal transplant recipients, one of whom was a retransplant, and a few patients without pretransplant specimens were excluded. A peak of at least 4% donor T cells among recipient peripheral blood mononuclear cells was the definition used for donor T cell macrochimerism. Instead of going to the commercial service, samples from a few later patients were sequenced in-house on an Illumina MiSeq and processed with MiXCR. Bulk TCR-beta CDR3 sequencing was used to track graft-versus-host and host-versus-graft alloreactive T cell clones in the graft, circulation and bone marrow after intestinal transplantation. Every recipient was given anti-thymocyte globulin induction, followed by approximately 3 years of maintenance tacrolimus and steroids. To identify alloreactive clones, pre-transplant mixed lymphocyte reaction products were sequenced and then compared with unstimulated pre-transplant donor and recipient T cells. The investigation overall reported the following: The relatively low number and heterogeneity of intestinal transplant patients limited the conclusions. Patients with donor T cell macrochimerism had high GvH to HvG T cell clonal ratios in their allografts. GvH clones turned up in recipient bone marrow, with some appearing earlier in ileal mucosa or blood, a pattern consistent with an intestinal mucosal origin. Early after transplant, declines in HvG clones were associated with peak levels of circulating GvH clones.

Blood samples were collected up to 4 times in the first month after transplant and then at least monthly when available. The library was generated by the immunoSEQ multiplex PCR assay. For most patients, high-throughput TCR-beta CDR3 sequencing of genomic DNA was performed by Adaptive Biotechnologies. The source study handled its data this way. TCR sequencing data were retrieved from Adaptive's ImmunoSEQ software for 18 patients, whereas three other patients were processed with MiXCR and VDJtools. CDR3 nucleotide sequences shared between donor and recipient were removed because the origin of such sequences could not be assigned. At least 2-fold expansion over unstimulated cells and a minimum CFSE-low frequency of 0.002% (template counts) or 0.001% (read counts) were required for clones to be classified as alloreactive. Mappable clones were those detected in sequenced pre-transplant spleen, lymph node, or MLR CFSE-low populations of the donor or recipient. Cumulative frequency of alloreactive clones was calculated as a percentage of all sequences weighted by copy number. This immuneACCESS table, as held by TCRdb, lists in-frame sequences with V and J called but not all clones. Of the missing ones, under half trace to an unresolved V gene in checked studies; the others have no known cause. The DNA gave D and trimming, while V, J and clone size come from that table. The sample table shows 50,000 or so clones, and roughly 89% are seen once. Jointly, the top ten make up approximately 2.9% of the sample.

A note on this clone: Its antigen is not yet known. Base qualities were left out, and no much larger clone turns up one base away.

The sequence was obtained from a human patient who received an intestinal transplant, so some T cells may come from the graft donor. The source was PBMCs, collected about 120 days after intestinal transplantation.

CDR3 protein: CATSREGGFEWADTQYF. Read as DNA, the sequence is TGTGCCACCAGCAGAGAGGGGGGGTTCGAGTGGGCAGATACGCAGTATTTT. The V gene is TRBV15 and the J gene is TRBJ2-3, with 7 bases aligning to TRBD2. CDR1 is given as LNHNV and CDR2 as YYDKDF, both from the germline V gene (reference sequence). Counted from cysteine to phenylalanine, this CDR3 has 17 amino acids. The CDR3 DNA has 51 bases and is translated from base 1. V trim: 0 bases; J trim: 4 bases; unmatched bases: 10.